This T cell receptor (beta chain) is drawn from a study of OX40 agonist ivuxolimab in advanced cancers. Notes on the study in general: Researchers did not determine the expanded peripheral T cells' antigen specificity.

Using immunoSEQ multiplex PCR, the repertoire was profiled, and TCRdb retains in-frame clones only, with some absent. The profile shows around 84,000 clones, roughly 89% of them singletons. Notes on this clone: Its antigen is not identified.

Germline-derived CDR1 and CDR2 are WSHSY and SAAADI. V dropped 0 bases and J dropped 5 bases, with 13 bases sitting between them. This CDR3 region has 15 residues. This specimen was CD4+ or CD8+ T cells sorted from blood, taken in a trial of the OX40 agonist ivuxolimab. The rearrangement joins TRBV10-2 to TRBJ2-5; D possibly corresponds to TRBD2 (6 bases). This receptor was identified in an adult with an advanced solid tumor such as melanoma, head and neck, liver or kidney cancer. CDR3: CASSESGRTEETQYF. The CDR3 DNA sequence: TGCGCCAGCAGTGAGTCGGGGAGGACCGAGGAGACCCAGTACTTC.